This is a list of T cell receptor beta chains from one sample in a study of CD8+CD57+ T cells in acquired aplastic anemia. TCRdb independently ran MiXCR on the reads; one entry per CDR3 protein. The sample has a few hundred thousand distinct CDR3 sequences, approximately 60% seen once; the top ten hold about 29%. Sequencing used sorted CD4+, CD8+, or CD8+CD57+ T cells (not recorded which) from PBMCs. Receptors were obtained from a human donor in good health. Both conserved end residues are part of each CDR3. A D gene is named only where the DNA matches it firmly. Size values are once, few and many counts, or a class for expanded clones, and some rows have none.

clone size,J gene,D gene,V gene,CDR3 protein,CDR3 DNA
.,TRBJ2-3,.,TRBV7-3,CASSSVGGLDTQYF,TGTGCCAGCAGCTCCGTGGGGGGCCTTGATACGCAGTATTTT
.,TRBJ2-1,TRBD2,TRBV20-1,CSAKGLARVSYNEQFF,TGCAGTGCTAAGGGACTAGCGAGAGTCTCCTACAATGAGCAGTTCTTC
.,TRBJ2-6,.,TRBV5-1,CASSPRPGANVLTF,TGCGCCAGCAGCCCCAGACCTGGGGCCAACGTCCTGACTTTC
.,TRBJ1-2,TRBD1,TRBV7-6,CASSEDRAYGYTF,TGTGCCAGCAGCGAAGACAGGGCATATGGCTACACCTTC
.,TRBJ2-3,TRBD1,TRBV29-1,CSVGGTGPTDTQYF,TGCAGCGTTGGAGGGACAGGACCCACAGATACGCAGTATTTT
.,TRBJ1-2,TRBD1,TRBV24-1,CATSESGQGTGLYGYTF,TGTGCCACCAGTGAATCGGGACAGGGAACAGGATTATATGGCTACACCTTC
once,TRBJ2-5,TRBD2,TRBV9,CASTLEGGRAGETQYF,TGTGCCAGCACCTTGGAGGGCGGGAGGGCCGGAGAGACCCAGTACTTC
.,TRBJ1-6,.,TRBV6-6,CASSSLHF,TGTGCCAGCAGTTCTCTCCACTTT
once,TRBJ2-7,.,TRBV20-1,CSARPDSSYEQYF,TGCAGTGCTAGACCCGACAGTTCCTACGAGCAGTACTTC
.,TRBJ2-7,TRBD1,TRBV7-9,CASSLHDRGYEQYF,TGTGCCAGCAGCCTTCACGACAGGGGCTACGAGCAGTACTTC
.,TRBJ2-7,.,TRBV12-3/TRBV12-4,CATTGEAYEQYF,TGTGCCACCACTGGGGAAGCCTACGAGCAGTACTTC
.,TRBJ2-2,.,TRBV6-1,CASRMGPGELFF,TGTGCCAGCAGAATGGGGCCAGGGGAGCTGTTTTTT
.,TRBJ2-1,.,TRBV19,CASSNPETGDYNEQSF,TGTGCCAGTAGTAACCCCGAGACAGGGGACTACAATGAGCAGTCCTTC
.,TRBJ2-7,.,TRBV6-5,CASSGGGINEQYF,TGTGCCAGCAGTGGAGGGGGGATCAACGAGCAGTACTTC
.,TRBJ2-1,TRBD2,TRBV7-9,CASSWTSGHYNEQFF,TGCGCCAGCAGCTGGACTAGCGGTCACTACAATGAGCAGTTCTTC
.,TRBJ2-2,TRBD2,TRBV10-1,CASSVATSGGLNTGELFF,TGCGCCAGCTCAGTAGCGACTAGCGGGGGTCTGAACACCGGGGAGCTGTTTTTT
.,TRBJ2-2,TRBD1,TRBV10-2,CASSPGTGNTGELFF,TGCGCCAGCAGTCCGGGGACAGGGAACACCGGGGAGCTGTTTTTT
.,TRBJ2-1,.,TRBV20-1,CSARDSKRTYNEQFF,TGCAGTGCTAGAGATAGCAAGCGGACCTACAATGAGCAGTTCTTC
few,TRBJ1-2,.,TRBV25-1,CASSDRGVTKANYGYTF,TGTGCCAGCAGTGATAGGGGAGTTACGAAAGCTAACTATGGCTACACCTTC
.,TRBJ2-3,.,TRBV7-9,CASSLYGQGRFTDTQYF,TGTGCCAGCAGCTTATATGGCCAGGGGAGATTCACAGATACGCAGTATTTT
many,TRBJ2-5,.,TRBV4-3,CASSQDTGPQYF,TGCGCCAGCAGCCAAGATACCGGACCCCAGTACTTC
.,TRBJ2-1,TRBD2,TRBV10-1,CASSESCLAGGREQFF,TGCGCCAGCAGTGAGAGTTGTCTAGCGGGAGGCCGTGAGCAGTTCTTC
many,TRBJ2-7,TRBD1,TRBV7-6,CASSLGQGTYEQYF,TGTGCCAGCAGCTTGGGACAGGGCACCTACGAGCAGTACTTC
many,TRBJ1-2,.,TRBV9,CASSGYGYTF,TGTGCCAGCAGCGGGTATGGCTACACCTTC
.,TRBJ2-1,.,TRBV5-1,CASSLTGNEQFF,TGCGCCAGCAGCTTGACAGGGAATGAGCAGTTCTTC
.,TRBJ2-3,.,TRBV19,CASTVRLRPSTDTQYF,TGTGCCAGTACCGTCAGGTTGCGGCCTAGCACAGATACGCAGTATTTT
few,TRBJ2-7,.,TRBV20-1,CSARGGHEQYF,TGCAGTGCTAGAGGCGGCCACGAGCAGTACTTC
.,TRBJ1-3,TRBD1,TRBV9,CASSPPTGASGNTIYF,TGTGCCAGCAGCCCTCCCACAGGGGCCTCTGGAAACACCATATATTTT
few,TRBJ2-1,TRBD1,TRBV7-6,CASSLRGPGNEQFF,TGTGCCAGCAGCTTAAGGGGGCCAGGTAATGAGCAGTTCTTC
many,TRBJ1-2,.,TRBV20-1,CSARRLQGLITDGYTF,TGCAGTGCTAGGCGACTTCAAGGTCTGATTACAGATGGCTACACCTTC
.,TRBJ2-1,TRBD2,TRBV10-3,CAIRAGGGDEQFF,TGTGCCATCCGAGCGGGAGGGGGCGATGAGCAGTTCTTC
.,TRBJ2-1,.,TRBV24-1,CATSDLPQGPRAF,TGTGCCACCAGTGATTTGCCGCAGGGACCCCGAGCCTTC
many,TRBJ2-6,.,TRBV6-4,CASSPLFSGANVLTF,TGTGCCAGCAGTCCACTCTTCTCTGGGGCCAACGTCCTGACTTTC
.,TRBJ2-2,TRBD2,TRBV24-1,CAIGLAGETGELFF,TGTGCCATCGGACTAGCGGGAGAAACCGGGGAGCTGTTTTTT
.,TRBJ2-5,TRBD1,TRBV15,CATSRDVTGGETAQYF,TGTGCCACCAGCAGAGATGTCACAGGGGGCGAGACGGCCCAGTACTTC